This paragraph covers one TCR beta chain sequence. Its antigen is not yet known. One base away there is no much larger clone; base qualities are not given. This sample was included in a study of control samples from healthy donors and cancer patients (dated by TCRdb to between 2020 and 2021). Library preparation used the immunoSEQ multiplex PCR assay. TCRdb obtained this table from immuneACCESS and retained in-frame rearrangements with V and J assigned. These tables miss some clones; where compared with another copy, unresolved V genes account for less than half of the shortfall, and the remainder is unexplained. The sample includes 5,600 or so clones, with approximately 84% observed a single time. The ten most abundant clones make up approximately 6.5% of the sample. The germline V end is reduced by 1 base and the J end by 6 bases; junction bases left unmatched: 10. The CDR3 starts with the cysteine, ends with the phenylalanine, and has 16 residues. Only the CDR3 portion is preserved as DNA: 48 bases, with reading frame beginning at the first base. For CDR1 and CDR2, the germline V gene lists SGHVS and FNYEAQ.

Specimen: formalin-fixed, paraffin-embedded tissue. The chain uses TRBV7-6 and TRBJ2-7; the junction holds 9 bases that match TRBD1. The receptor was derived from a female donor with lung cancer. In nucleotide form, the sequence is TGTGCCAGCAGCTTAGGTCCGGGACAGGGACCTGGCGAGCAGTACTTC. It codes for CASSLGPGQGPGEQYF. Here the CDR3 is joined to the reference TRBV7-6 and TRBJ2-7 genes, and the full variable domain is: GAGVSQSPRYKVTKRGQDVALRCDPISGHVSLYWYRQALGQGPEFLTYFNYEAQQDKSGLPNDRFSAERPEGSISTLTIQRTEQRDSAMYRCASSLGPGQGPGEQYFGPGTRLTVT.